This T cell receptor (beta chain) originates from a study of neurological immune-mediated disorders. It was by 5'RACE with 10-nucleotide random UMIs that the cDNA was made. TCRdb passed the 5' RACE reads through MiXCR, listing each CDR3 protein once. The table shows 25,000 to 35,000 distinct CDR3 sequences, with about 4% occurring only once. Per germline, CDR1 DFQATT and CDR2 SNEGSKA (reference sequence). The CDR3 contains 15 residues. V gave up 5 bases and J gave up 8 bases, with 24 bases separating them. The study's findings and limits: None of the CDR3 amino acid sequences found in expanded clones was shared across subjects. This suggests that the TCR-beta repertoires were private in all groups.

This clonotype was seen ten or more times. What it recognizes is unknown. The TCR sequence derives from a woman aged 35 to 49 in good health. The genes are TRBV20-1 and TRBJ1-2, with D possibly being TRBD1 (5 bases). Sequencing used CD4+ T cells from blood. CDR3 nucleotide sequence: TGCAGTGCTCGAAAAACAGGCGTCGGTTATGGCGGCTACACCTTC. Translating it yields CSARKTGVGYGGYTF.